This entry lists 11 T cell receptor beta chains sequenced from one sample in a study of CD8 T cells in acute hepatitis C reinfection. Produced via immunoSEQ multiplex PCR; TCRdb's table is partial and in-frame only. The sample lists around 34,000 clones; about 87% were seen once. As for time point: naive CD8 control sorted from an acute-time-point sample. Sequenced: naive CD8+ T cells from PBMCs. The receptors come from a man younger than 45 with chronic hepatitis C.

The chain links TRBV29-1 to TRBJ2-3, with 9 nucleotides matching TRBD2. The germline CDR1 and CDR2 sequences are SQVTM and ANQGSEA. CDR3 size: 13 residues. With V trimmed by 3 bases and J by 3 bases, 1 base remained unmatched. CDR3 amino acids: CSVDSGGTDTQYF. CDR3 DNA: TGCAGCGTTGATAGCGGGGGTACAGATACGCAGTATTTT.

The V call is TRBV27, the J call TRBJ2-1, with 8 bases aligning to TRBD1. CDR1 MNHEY and CDR2 SMNVEV come from the germline V gene (reference sequence). Trimming removed 2 bases from V and 5 bases from J; junction bases left unmatched: 8. This CDR3 is 16 amino acids long. The CDR3 DNA sequence: TGTGCCAGCAGTTTAGCACAGGGGGAAGTACACAATGAGCAGTTCTTC. Translating gives CASSLAQGEVHNEQFF.

V gene TRBV6-4 combines with J gene TRBJ2-7; D unresolved. Germline V lookup: CDR1 MRHNA, CDR2 SNTAGT. CDR3 length: 12 amino acids. Between the trimmed V and J ends, which lost 10 bases and 7 bases, there was a span of 17 bases. CDR3 bases: TGTGCCACCCAAGGATGGAAGGGAGAGCAGTACTTC. Its translation: CATQGWKGEQYF.

The chain is built from TRBV5-6 and TRBJ1-2; 8 bases match TRBD1. The trim removed 3 bases at V and 8 bases at J, leaving 6 bases unmatched. Germline CDR1 SGHDT, CDR2 YYEEEE. The CDR3 sequence is 13 residues long. The CDR3 region is CASSWGQAVGYTF. CDR3 nucleotides: TGTGCCAGCAGCTGGGGACAGGCGGTCGGCTACACCTTC.

The chain employs TRBV12-5 and TRBJ2-3; TRBD2 matches 9 bases. Trimming removed 6 bases from V and 2 bases from J; junction bases left unmatched: 12. Germline V gene sequence: CDR1 LGHNT, CDR2 FRNRAP. This CDR3 contains 17 residues. Written as DNA, the CDR3 is TGTGCTAGTGGCCCTCCGGGTAGCGGGAGTTTCACAGATACGCAGTATTTT. Translated, it gives CASGPPGSGSFTDTQYF.

The J gene is TRBJ2-7, the V gene TRBV29-1; D unresolved. This CDR3 comprises 14 residues. The V end was cut by 1 base, the J end by 4 bases, with 14 bases between. The germline CDR1 and CDR2 sequences are SQVTM and ANQGSEA. CDR3 in DNA: TGCAGCGTTGAAGGGTGGGGTGGGCCGTACGAGCAGTACTTC. Its protein product is CSVEGWGGPYEQYF.

The chain is built from TRBV29-1 and TRBJ1-2, with no clear D. CDR1 and CDR2 from the germline V gene are SQVTM and ANQGSEA. The CDR3 runs 10 residues. The V end lost 6 bases, the J end lost 7 bases, and 9 bases lay between the germline ends. The chain's CDR3 is CSVPGSGYTF. In DNA, the CDR3 is TGCAGCGTCCCGGGGTCTGGCTACACCTTC.

This chain uses TRBV12-5 with TRBJ2-7; 7 nucleotides align to TRBD2. This CDR3 spans 13 amino acids. J lost 6 bases, V lost 6 bases, and 8 bases had no gene match. Germline assignment: CDR1 LGHNT and CDR2 FRNRAP. CDR3 in amino acids: CASGPAGRVEQYF. The CDR3 nucleotides are TGTGCTAGTGGCCCAGCGGGAAGAGTCGAGCAGTACTTC.

The chain employs TRBV19 and TRBJ2-1, with TRBD2 matching 8 bases. Germline values: CDR1 LNHDA, CDR2 SQIVND (reference sequence). V trimming: 4 bases; J trimming: 6 bases; junction bases outside the gene matches: 2. The CDR3 contains 13 residues. The CDR3 loop reads CASSSGLANEQFF. CDR3 in DNA: TGTGCCAGTAGTAGTGGACTAGCCAATGAGCAGTTCTTC.

The rearrangement joins TRBV5-4 to TRBJ2-3; D remains ambiguous. CDR3 size: 15 residues. Germline CDR1 is SGHNT and CDR2 is YYREEE (reference sequence). The V and J ends lost 6 bases and 2 bases respectively, with 16 bases between them. The CDR3 nucleotides read TGTGCCAGCAAAACTCAAAGAGAACCCACAGATACGCAGTATTTT. Its protein product is CASKTQREPTDTQYF.

The chain couples TRBV7-9 to TRBJ1-6, with 7 bases lining up with TRBD1. Germline CDR1 and CDR2: SEHNR and FQNEAQ (reference sequence). The CDR3 is 15 residues long. V lost 3 bases, J lost 12 bases, and 11 bases stayed unmatched. Here the CDR3 reads CASSLVSPGGGPLHF. For the CDR3, the DNA is TGTGCCAGCAGCTTGGTCTCCCCAGGGGGAGGACCCCTCCACTTT.